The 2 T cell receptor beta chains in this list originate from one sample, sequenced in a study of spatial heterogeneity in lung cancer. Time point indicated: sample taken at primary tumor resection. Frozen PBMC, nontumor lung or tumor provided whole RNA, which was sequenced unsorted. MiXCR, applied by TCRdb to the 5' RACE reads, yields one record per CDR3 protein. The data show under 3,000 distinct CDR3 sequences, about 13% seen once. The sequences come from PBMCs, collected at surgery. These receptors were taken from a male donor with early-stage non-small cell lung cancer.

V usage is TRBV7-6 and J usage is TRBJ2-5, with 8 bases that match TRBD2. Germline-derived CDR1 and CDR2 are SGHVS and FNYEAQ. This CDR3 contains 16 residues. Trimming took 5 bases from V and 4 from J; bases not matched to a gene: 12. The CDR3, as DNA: TGTGCCAGCAGCCAAAGCGGAGCGGGGGCGCGAGAGACCCAGTACTTC. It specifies CASSQSGAGARETQYF.

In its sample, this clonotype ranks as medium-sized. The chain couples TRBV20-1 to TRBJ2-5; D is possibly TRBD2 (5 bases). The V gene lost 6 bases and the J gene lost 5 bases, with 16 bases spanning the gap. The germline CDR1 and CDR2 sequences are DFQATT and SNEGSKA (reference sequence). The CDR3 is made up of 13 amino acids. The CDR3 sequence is CSAEGVRGETQYF. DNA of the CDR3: TGCAGTGCCGAAGGAGTTCGCGGGGAGACCCAGTACTTC.